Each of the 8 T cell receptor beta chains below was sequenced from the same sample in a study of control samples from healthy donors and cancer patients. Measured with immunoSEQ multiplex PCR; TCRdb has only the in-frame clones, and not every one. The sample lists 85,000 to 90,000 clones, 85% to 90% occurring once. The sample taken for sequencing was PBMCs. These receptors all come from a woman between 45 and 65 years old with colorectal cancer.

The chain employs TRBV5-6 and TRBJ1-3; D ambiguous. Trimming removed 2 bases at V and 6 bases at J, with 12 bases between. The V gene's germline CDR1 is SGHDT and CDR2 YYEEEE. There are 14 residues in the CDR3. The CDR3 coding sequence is TGTGCCAGCAGCTTAGAAGAAATCGAAAACACCATATATTTT. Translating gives CASSLEEIENTIYF.

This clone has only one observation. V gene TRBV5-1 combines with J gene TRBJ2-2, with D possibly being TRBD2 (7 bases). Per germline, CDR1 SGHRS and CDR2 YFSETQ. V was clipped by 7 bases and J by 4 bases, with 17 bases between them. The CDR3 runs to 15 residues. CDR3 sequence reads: CASSRAGDTTGELFF. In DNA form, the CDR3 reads TGCGCCAGCTCTCGGGCGGGGGACACCACCGGGGAGCTGTTTTTT. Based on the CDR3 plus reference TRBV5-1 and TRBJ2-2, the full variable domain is KAGVTQTPRYLIKTRGQQVTLSCSPISGHRSVSWYQQTPGQGLQFLFEYFSETQRNKGNFPGRFSGRQFSNSRSEMNVSTLELGDSALYLCASSRAGDTTGELFFGEGSRLTVL.

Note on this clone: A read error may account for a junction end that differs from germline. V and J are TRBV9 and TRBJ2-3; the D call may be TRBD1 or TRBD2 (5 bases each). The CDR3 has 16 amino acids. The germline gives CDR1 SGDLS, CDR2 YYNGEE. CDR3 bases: TGTGCCAGCAGCGTAGTGGGGGATGCTAGCAGAGATACGCAGTATTTT. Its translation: CASSVVGDASRDTQYF.

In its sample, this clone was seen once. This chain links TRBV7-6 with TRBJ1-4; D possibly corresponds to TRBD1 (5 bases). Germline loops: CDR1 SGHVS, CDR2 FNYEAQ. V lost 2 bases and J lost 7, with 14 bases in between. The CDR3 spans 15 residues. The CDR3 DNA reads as TGTGCCAGCAGCTTAAGGGGTGGCGAGGGTGAAAAACTGTTTTTT. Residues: CASSLRGGEGEKLFF. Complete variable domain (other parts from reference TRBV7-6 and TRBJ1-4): GAGVSQSPRYKVTKRGQDVALRCDPISGHVSLYWYRQALGQGPEFLTYFNYEAQQDKSGLPNDRFSAERPEGSISTLTIQRTEQRDSAMYRCASSLRGGEGEKLFFGSGTQLSVL.

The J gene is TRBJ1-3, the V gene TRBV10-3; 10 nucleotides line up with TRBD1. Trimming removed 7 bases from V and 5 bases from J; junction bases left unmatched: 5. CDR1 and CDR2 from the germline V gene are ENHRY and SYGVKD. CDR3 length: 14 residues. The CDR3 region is CAITPTGGRNTIYF. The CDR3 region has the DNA TGTGCCATCACCCCGACAGGGGGCAGAAACACCATATATTTT.

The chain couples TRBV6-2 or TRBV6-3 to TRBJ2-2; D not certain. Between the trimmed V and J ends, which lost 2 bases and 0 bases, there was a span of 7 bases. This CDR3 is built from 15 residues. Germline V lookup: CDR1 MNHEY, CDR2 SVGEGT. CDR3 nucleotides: TGTGCCAGCAGTTACAGTCACCCGAACACCGGGGAGCTGTTTTTT. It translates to CASSYSHPNTGELFF.

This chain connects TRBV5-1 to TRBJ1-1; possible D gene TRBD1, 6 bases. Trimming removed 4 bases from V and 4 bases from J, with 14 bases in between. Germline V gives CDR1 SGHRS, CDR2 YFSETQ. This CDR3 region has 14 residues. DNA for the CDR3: TGCGCCAGCAGCAACACACAGGGATCCACTGAAGCTTTCTTT. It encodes CASSNTQGSTEAFF.

The CDR3 DNA follows: TGTGCCAGCAGTGAAGCGGAGGGACAGCACTATGGCTACACCTTC. Its translation: CASSEAEGQHYGYTF. This chain joins TRBV6-1 and TRBJ1-2; 7 nucleotides agree with TRBD1. The CDR3 sequence is 15 residues long. V was clipped by 0 bases and J by 3 bases; unmatched bases: 4. CDR1 and CDR2 from the germline V gene are MNHNS and SASEGT.